The T cell receptor (beta chain) under discussion was sequenced for a study of CD8+ T cells in alopecia areata. Reverse transcribed after extraction, RNA yielded cDNA as the sequencing template. Sequencing used immunoSEQ multiplex PCR; TCRdb keeps in-frame clones, though not all of them. This sample shows over 100,000 clones and no singletons; less than 20% rests with the ten largest. Note on this clone: The gene symbols are mouse symbols. The read ends 4 residues early relative to the CDR3; the germline J gene fills the gap.

Per the germline V gene, CDR1 is NSHNY and CDR2 is SYGAGN. CDR3 length: 14 amino acids. The V and J ends lost 0 bases and 4 bases, in that order; junction bases with no gene match: 1. V and J are TRBV13-1 and TRBJ1-1; 9 bases are a match to TRBD1. Input material: lesional skin. The sequence came from a C3H/HeJ mouse with alopecia areata. This strain has MHC haplotype H2-k. CDR3 bases read: TGTGCCAGCAGTGATGGGGGACAGGGCACA. As protein: CASSDGGQGT. The full CDR3 protein is CASSDGGQGTEVFF.